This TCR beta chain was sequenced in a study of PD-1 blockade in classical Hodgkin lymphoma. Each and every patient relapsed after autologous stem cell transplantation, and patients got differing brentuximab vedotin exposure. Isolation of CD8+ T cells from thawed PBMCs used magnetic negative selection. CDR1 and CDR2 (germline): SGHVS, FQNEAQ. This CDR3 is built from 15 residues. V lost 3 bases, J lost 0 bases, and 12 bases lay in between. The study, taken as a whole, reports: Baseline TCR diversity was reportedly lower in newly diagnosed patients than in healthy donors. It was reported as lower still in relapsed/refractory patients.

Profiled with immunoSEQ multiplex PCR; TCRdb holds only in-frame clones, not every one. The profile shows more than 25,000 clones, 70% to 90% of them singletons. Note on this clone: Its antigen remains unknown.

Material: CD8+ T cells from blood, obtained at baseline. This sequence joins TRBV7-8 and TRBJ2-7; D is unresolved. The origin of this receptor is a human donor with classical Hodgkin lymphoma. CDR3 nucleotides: TGTGCCAGCAGCTTCCGCGTGGACCTCTCCTACGAGCAGTACTTC. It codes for CASSFRVDLSYEQYF.